What follows are 30 T cell receptor beta chains derived from one specimen sequenced in a study of blood T cells in healthy people across ages. A sample-barcoded 5' primer and a J-beta primer mix were used in a second PCR of roughly 7 to 12 cycles. TCRdb re-called the 5' RACE reads with MiXCR, one entry per CDR3 protein. This sample carries over a million distinct CDR3 sequences, roughly 59% of them seen once, and the ten largest clones take under 8.5%. What was sequenced was blood. These receptors all come from a man in his late teens or twenties in good health.

This chain connects TRBV7-9 to TRBJ2-1; tentative D call: TRBD2 (5 bases). Trimming left V 1 base short and J 8 bases short, with 18 bases between. CDR1 and CDR2 (germline): SEHNR, FQNEAQ (reference sequence). CDR3 length: 16 residues. The CDR3 sequence: CASSLVVDSQPDEQFF. CDR3 DNA sequence: TGTGCCAGCAGCTTAGTAGTGGACTCACAACCCGATGAGCAGTTCTTC.

This clonotype turned up a few times. The chain uses TRBV11-2 and TRBJ2-5, with D unresolved. The closer fit of TRBJ2-7 to the DNA end suggests the J call may be wrong. Germline V gene data show CDR1 as SGHAT and CDR2 as FQNNGV. The CDR3 contains 11 residues. CDR3 in DNA: TGTGCCAGCAGCATCTTTAACGAGCAGTACTTC. This sequence encodes CASSIFNEQYF.

This clonotype was counted only a few times. The rearrangement uses TRBV12-3 or TRBV12-4 and TRBJ2-5, with TRBD2 matching 11 bases. The CDR3 loop spans 19 amino acids. With V trimmed by 2 bases and J by 1 base, 12 bases remained unmatched. CDR3 sequence reads: CASSLKSGTSGGTQETQYF. The CDR3 nucleotides are TGTGCCAGCAGTTTAAAGTCTGGGACTAGCGGAGGCACCCAAGAGACCCAGTACTTC.

This clonotype came up a few times. This chain connects TRBV29-1 to TRBJ1-1; D is undetermined. The V end lost 4 bases, the J end lost 2 bases, and 11 bases lay between the germline ends. The CDR3 has 13 residues. Germline V gene sequence: CDR1 SQVTM, CDR2 ANQGSEA. The CDR3 region is CSVAGVLNTEAFF. The CDR3 DNA reads as TGCAGCGTTGCCGGAGTTCTTAACACTGAAGCTTTCTTT.

V is TRBV4-1 and J is TRBJ2-7; D unclear. This CDR3 is built from 17 residues. The germline gives CDR1 MGHRA, CDR2 YSYEKL. V dropped 2 bases and J dropped 0 bases, with 17 bases sitting between them. The CDR3 DNA sequence: TGCGCCAGCAGCCAATTTACGAGCCGGGTCCCCTCCTACGAGCAGTACTTC. It specifies CASSQFTSRVPSYEQYF.

The chain uses TRBV6-1 and TRBJ2-1; 10 bases agree with TRBD2. V gave up 4 bases and J gave up 0 bases; unmatched junction bases: 6. CDR3 length: 17 amino acids. CDR1 and CDR2 (germline): MNHNS, SASEGT. CDR3 DNA sequence: TGTGCCAGCAGTGGGGCTAGCGGGAGTAACTCCTACAATGAGCAGTTCTTC. Translation gives CASSGASGSNSYNEQFF.

The chain links TRBV4-3 to TRBJ2-7; either TRBD1 or TRBD2 may fit D (5 bases each). V was shortened by 1 base and J by 2 bases, with 12 bases between the two germline ends. CDR3 length: 15 residues. The germline V gene has CDR1 LGHNA and CDR2 YSLEER. The CDR3 sequence: CASSQGSGPPYEQYF. As DNA, the CDR3 is TGCGCCAGCAGCCAAGGGTCGGGGCCCCCCTACGAGCAGTACTTC.

The chain joins TRBV20-1 to TRBJ2-1; 10 nucleotides agree with TRBD2. Looked up from germline, CDR1 is DFQATT and CDR2 is SNEGSKA (reference sequence). This CDR3 has 13 amino acids. The V and J ends lost 5 bases and 8 bases, in that order; junction bases with no gene match: 6. The CDR3 spells CSASPSGSDEQFF. Written as DNA, the CDR3 is TGCAGTGCTTCCCCTAGCGGGAGCGATGAGCAGTTCTTC.

Only a few counts were recorded for this clonotype. CDR3 sequence (DNA): TGTGCCAGCAGTCCCCGGATTGGGGCGGGCTACACCTTC. It is translated as CASSPRIGAGYTF. The rearrangement uses TRBV6-1 and TRBJ1-2; tentative D call: TRBD1 (5 bases). CDR3 size: 13 residues. Trimming took off 5 bases at V and 8 bases at J, with 15 bases between the two ends. Germline lookup yields CDR1 MNHNS and CDR2 SASEGT.

The chain has TRBV5-4 and TRBJ1-1; D is unclear. Germline CDR1 SGHNT, CDR2 YYREEE (reference sequence). The CDR3 consists of 13 residues. V lost 7 bases, J lost 5 bases, and 15 bases lay in between. The CDR3 sequence: CASLKAFGTEAFF. CDR3 DNA: TGTGCCAGCTTGAAGGCTTTCGGAACTGAAGCTTTCTTT.

The CDR3 bases are TGTGCCAGCAGCTTGGGCAGGGGGAGGGATTCACCCCTCCACTTT. Residues: CASSLGRGRDSPLHF. The chain recombines TRBV7-8 with TRBJ1-6; TRBD1 matches 7 bases. The CDR3 loop spans 15 amino acids. CDR1 and CDR2 from the germline V gene are SGHVS and FQNEAQ. The J segment lost 8 bases and the V segment lost 3 bases, leaving 7 bases of the junction unmatched. Full variable domain (outside the CDR3, taken from reference TRBV7-8 and TRBJ1-6): GAGVSQSPRYKVAKRGQDVALRCDPISGHVSLFWYQQALGQGPEFLTYFQNEAQLDKSGLPSDRFFAERPEGSVSTLKIQRTQQEDSAVYLCASSLGRGRDSPLHFGNGTRLTVT.

This clonotype has a single count. The J gene is TRBJ1-6, the V gene TRBV15; D is possibly TRBD1 (6 bases). V lost 3 bases, J lost 10 bases, and 10 bases lay in between. This CDR3 has 13 residues. Looked up from germline, CDR1 is LNHNV and CDR2 is YYDKDF (reference sequence). The CDR3 nucleotides are TGTGCCACCAGCAGTAGGACAGCCTCACCCCTCCACTTT. The encoded protein is CATSSRTASPLHF.

This clonotype has just a few counts. This sequence joins TRBV28 and TRBJ2-5; D remains unclear. This CDR3 is built from 17 residues. Trimming left V 5 bases short and J 2 bases short, with 21 bases between. Germline V gene lookup returns CDR1 MDHEN and CDR2 SYDVKM. This chain's CDR3 is CASSPIRLRKEQETQYF. CDR3 nucleotide sequence: TGTGCCAGCAGTCCCATCAGGTTACGCAAGGAGCAAGAGACCCAGTACTTC. The whole variable domain, remainder taken from reference TRBV28 and TRBJ2-5, is DVKVTQSSRYLVKRTGEKVFLECVQDMDHENMFWYRQDPGLGLRLIYFSYDVKMKEKGDIPEGYSVSREKKERFSLILESASTNQTSMYLCASSPIRLRKEQETQYFGPGTRLLVL.

The chain has TRBV20-1 and TRBJ1-2; D gene unclear. Germline V lookup: CDR1 DFQATT, CDR2 SNEGSKA (reference sequence). Trimming took 0 bases from V and 4 from J, leaving 9 bases between them. This CDR3 spans 13 amino acids. The CDR3 DNA sequence: TGCAGTGCTAGAGATGGGCGGACCTATGGCTACACCTTC. Translation gives CSARDGRTYGYTF.

The chain couples TRBV12-3 or TRBV12-4 to TRBJ1-5, with a possible D match to TRBD1 (5 bases). Trimming left V 3 bases short and J 7 bases short, with 19 bases between. The CDR3 spans 16 residues. CDR3 residues: CASSLAGTSGSQPQHF. CDR3 bases: TGTGCCAGCAGTTTGGCCGGGACGTCGGGGAGCCAGCCCCAGCATTTT.

This clonotype was counted only a few times. The chain combines TRBV20-1 with TRBJ2-1, with TRBD2 as a possible D gene (6 bases). V shed 0 bases and J shed 1 base, with 13 bases lying between them. This CDR3 is built from 16 residues. Germline CDR1 reads DFQATT; CDR2 reads SNEGSKA (reference sequence). The CDR3 is CSAREGTFTSYNEQFF. CDR3 in DNA: TGCAGTGCTAGAGAAGGGACTTTTACTTCCTACAATGAGCAGTTCTTC.

The chain combines TRBV28 with TRBJ2-5, with TRBD2 matching 9 bases. Losses at the gene ends were 9 bases for V and 2 bases for J; bases not matched to a gene: 10. The germline V gene encodes CDR1 MDHEN and CDR2 SYDVKM. CDR3 length equals 15 residues. The CDR3 protein is CARPLASGAQETQYF. Here the CDR3 DNA reads TGTGCCAGACCCCTGGCTAGCGGGGCTCAAGAGACCCAGTACTTC. Using reference TRBV28 and TRBJ2-5 for the parts outside the CDR3, the full variable domain is DVKVTQSSRYLVKRTGEKVFLECVQDMDHENMFWYRQDPGLGLRLIYFSYDVKMKEKGDIPEGYSVSREKKERFSLILESASTNQTSMYLCARPLASGAQETQYFGPGTRLLVL.

The chain couples TRBV29-1 to TRBJ2-3, with no clear D. Germline CDR1 is SQVTM and CDR2 is ANQGSEA. V gave up 4 bases and J gave up 0 bases, with 11 bases separating them. This CDR3 comprises 14 residues. The CDR3 is CSVVLVVSTDTQYF. For the CDR3, the DNA is TGCAGCGTTGTCTTGGTAGTTAGCACAGATACGCAGTATTTT.

The genes are TRBV6-5 and TRBJ2-3; D gene ambiguous. The CDR3 sequence is 16 residues long. V was shortened by 0 bases and J by 2 bases, with 12 bases between the two germline ends. The germline V gene has CDR1 MNHEY and CDR2 SVGAGI. The CDR3 reads CASSYSMSANTDTQYF. The CDR3 nucleotides are TGTGCCAGCAGTTACTCGATGTCGGCCAACACAGATACGCAGTATTTT.

The chain links TRBV4-1 to TRBJ1-2, with D maybe TRBD1 (6 bases). Germline CDR1 MGHRA, CDR2 YSYEKL. V lost 3 bases and J lost 4, with 12 bases in between. The CDR3 has 14 amino acids. For the CDR3, the DNA is TGCGCCAGCAGCCACCCCGGACAGTTCTATGGCTACACCTTC. Protein product: CASSHPGQFYGYTF.

This clonotype showed up just a few times. The J gene is TRBJ2-5, the V gene TRBV10-3; 8 nucleotides align to TRBD1. The J call may be incorrect, as the DNA end agrees better with TRBJ2-7. The CDR3 consists of 14 residues. The germline V gene has CDR1 ENHRY and CDR2 SYGVKD. CDR3 coding DNA: TGTGCCATCAGCCGGGACAGGACCGATTACGAGCAGTACTTC. It translates to CAISRDRTDYEQYF.

This rearrangement joins TRBV20-1 to TRBJ2-7, with 7 bases aligning to TRBD2. Germline CDR1 DFQATT, CDR2 SNEGSKA (reference sequence). With 1 base clipped from V and 2 bases from J, the junction kept 2 bases outside the gene matches. This CDR3 is 13 amino acids long. CDR3 in amino acids: CSARVLAAYEQYF. The CDR3 DNA sequence: TGCAGTGCTAGAGTCCTAGCGGCCTACGAGCAGTACTTC.

This sequence joins TRBV19 and TRBJ2-3; D is unclear. Germline lookup yields CDR1 LNHDA and CDR2 SQIVND (reference sequence). Trimming cost V 5 bases and J 1 base, with 10 bases left between them. The CDR3 is made up of 14 amino acids. CDR3 loop: CASSAPVGTDTQYF. CDR3 DNA sequence: TGTGCCAGTAGTGCCCCCGTGGGCACAGATACGCAGTATTTT.

The table lists this clonotype with a few counts. The CDR3 protein is CASSPQTDYLYGYTF. CDR3 coding DNA: TGTGCCAGCAGCCCCCAGACAGATTACCTCTATGGCTACACCTTC. This chain uses TRBV7-2 with TRBJ1-2, with D perhaps matching TRBD1 (5 bases). This CDR3 is 15 amino acids long. The V and J ends lost 5 bases and 4 bases respectively, with 17 bases between them. Looked up from germline, CDR1 is SGHTA and CDR2 is FQGNSA.

This chain connects TRBV11-2 to TRBJ2-3; D is unclear. Trimming shortened V by 1 base and J by 2 bases, and 19 bases separated the two germline ends. The CDR3 loop spans 18 amino acids. Germline V gives CDR1 SGHAT, CDR2 FQNNGV. CDR3 sequence (DNA): TGTGCCAGCAGCTTAGCCGCCTTAGTAGTTCAGGACACAGATACGCAGTATTTT. It yields the protein CASSLAALVVQDTDTQYF.

CDR3 sequence reads: CASSHTTFTRNSYEQYF. Written as DNA, the CDR3 is TGTGCCAGCAGTCATACGACTTTTACCCGTAACTCCTACGAGCAGTACTTC. J is TRBJ2-7 and V is TRBV11-2; D is unresolved. Germline CDR1 SGHAT, CDR2 FQNNGV. The CDR3 is made up of 17 amino acids. V dropped 6 bases and J dropped 0 bases, with 21 bases sitting between them.

This sequence joins TRBV4-2 and TRBJ1-2, with no clear D. V lost 1 base, J lost 4 bases, and 13 bases lay in between. The germline gives CDR1 LGHNA, CDR2 YNFKEQ. The CDR3 extends over 15 amino acids. Here the CDR3 reads CASSQVWQDPYGYTF. The CDR3, as DNA: TGTGCCAGCAGCCAAGTATGGCAGGACCCCTATGGCTACACCTTC.

The CDR3 bases are TGTGCCAGCAGCCCCCTACAGGGTTCCCCTGGGGCCAACGTCCTGACTTTC. It encodes CASSPLQGSPGANVLTF. J is TRBJ2-6 and V is TRBV11-2; D may be TRBD1 (6 bases). The ends were cut back, 5 bases at V and 2 bases at J, with 16 bases in the middle. CDR1 and CDR2 from the germline V gene are SGHAT and FQNNGV. The CDR3 is made up of 17 amino acids. The variable domain in full, completed from reference TRBV11-2 and TRBJ2-6, reads EAGVAQSPRYKIIEKRQSVAFWCNPISGHATLYWYQQILGQGPKLLIQFQNNGVVDDSQLPKDRFSAERLKGVDSTLKIQPAKLEDSAVYLCASSPLQGSPGANVLTFGAGSRLTVL.

A note on this clonotype: An end of the junction differs from the germline gene, which may be a read error. The J gene is TRBJ2-6, the V gene TRBV18; maybe TRBD2 (5 bases). CDR1 is KGHSH and CDR2 is LQKENI in the germline V gene. CDR3 length: 19 residues. In nucleotides, the CDR3 is TGTGCCAGCTCACCATACGGGGTTGGTGTTCAATCTGGAGCCAACGTCCTGACTTTC. This sequence encodes CASSPYGVGVQSGANVLTF.

This chain's CDR3 is CASSQDTGRGNEQFF. The CDR3 coding sequence is TGCGCCAGCAGCCAAGATACGGGGAGGGGTAATGAGCAGTTCTTC. The rearrangement uses TRBV4-1 and TRBJ2-1; 7 nucleotides agree with TRBD2. The CDR3 runs to 15 residues. The germline V gene has CDR1 MGHRA and CDR2 YSYEKL. The ends lost 0 bases at V and 7 bases at J; junction bases unmatched: 6.